Below, one T cell receptor (beta chain) is given with its context. The germline V gene encodes CDR1 SQVTM and CDR2 ANQGSEA. The CDR3 has 13 amino acids. V was clipped by 3 bases and J by 5 bases, with 14 bases between them. The sample comes from a study of CD8+ T cells in alopecia areata. cDNA serving as the sequencing template came from extracted, reverse transcribed RNA. Libraries were prepared by immunoSEQ multiplex PCR; TCRdb keeps only in-frame clonotypes and omits some of them. The sample holds more than 200,000 clones; under 80% are singletons and the top ten take roughly 1.2%. The gene calls are TRBV29-1 and TRBJ2-7, with a weak D call TRBD2 (6 bases). This sequence originates from a human donor with alopecia areata. Sequences were derived from CD4+ T cells sorted from blood, sampled at week 0. The CDR3 spells CSVDGAGFHEQYF. The DNA for the CDR3 is TGCAGCGTTGATGGTGCGGGGTTCCACGAGCAGTACTTC.